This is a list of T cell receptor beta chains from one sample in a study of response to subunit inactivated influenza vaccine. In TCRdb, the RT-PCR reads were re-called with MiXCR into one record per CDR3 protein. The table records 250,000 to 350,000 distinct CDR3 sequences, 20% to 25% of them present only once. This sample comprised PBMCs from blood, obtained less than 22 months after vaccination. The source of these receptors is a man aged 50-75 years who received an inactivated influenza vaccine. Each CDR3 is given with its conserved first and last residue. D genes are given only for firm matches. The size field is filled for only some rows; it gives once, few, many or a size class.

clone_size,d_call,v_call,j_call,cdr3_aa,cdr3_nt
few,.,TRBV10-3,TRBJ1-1,CAISGTELNTEAFF,TGTGCCATCAGTGGGACCGAGCTGAACACTGAAGCTTTCTTT
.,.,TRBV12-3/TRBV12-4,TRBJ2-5,CASSPWGPSQETQYF,TGTGCCAGCAGCCCCTGGGGGCCCTCACAAGAGACCCAGTACTTC
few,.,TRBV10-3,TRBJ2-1,CAINPTGDSYNEQFF,TGTGCCATCAATCCGACAGGAGACTCCTACAATGAGCAGTTCTTC
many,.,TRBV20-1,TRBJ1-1,CSPTGSVTEAFF,TGCAGTCCGACAGGATCGGTCACTGAAGCTTTCTTT
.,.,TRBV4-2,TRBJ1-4,CASSQERATNEKLFF,TGTGCCAGCAGCCAAGAGAGAGCAACTAATGAAAAACTGTTTTTT
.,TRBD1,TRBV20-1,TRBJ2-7,CSASGQGPSSYEQYF,TGCAGTGCTAGCGGACAGGGGCCGAGCTCCTACGAGCAGTACTTC
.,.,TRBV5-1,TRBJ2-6,CASSLPASSGANVLTF,TGCGCCAGCAGCTTGCCAGCAAGCTCTGGGGCCAACGTCCTGACTTTC
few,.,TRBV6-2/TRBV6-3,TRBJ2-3,CASSYGGYRTDTQYF,TGTGCCAGCAGTTACGGGGGTTACCGCACAGATACGCAGTATTTT
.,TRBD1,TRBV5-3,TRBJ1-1,CARSPILQGQVNTEAFF,TGTGCCAGAAGCCCTATTTTACAGGGGCAAGTGAACACTGAAGCTTTCTTT
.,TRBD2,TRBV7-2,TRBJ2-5,CASTLLAGQQETQYF,TGTGCCAGCACCCTACTAGCGGGACAACAAGAGACCCAGTACTTC
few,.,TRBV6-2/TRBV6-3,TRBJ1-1,CASSYSKQGDTEAFF,TGTGCCAGCAGTTACTCGAAGCAGGGAGACACTGAAGCTTTCTTT
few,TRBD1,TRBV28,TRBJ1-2,CASSSWTGLYGYTF,TGTGCCAGCAGTTCTTGGACAGGGCTTTATGGCTACACCTTC
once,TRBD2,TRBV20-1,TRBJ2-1,CSARPPGLTDNEQFF,TGCAGTGCTAGACCTCCGGGACTAACCGACAATGAGCAGTTCTTC
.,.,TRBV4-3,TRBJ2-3,CASSQEYPLEGTDTQYF,TGCGCCAGCAGCCAAGAGTATCCCCTAGAGGGCACAGATACGCAGTATTTT
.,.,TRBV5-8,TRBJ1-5,CASSLAGTIGHQRQHF,TGTGCCAGCAGCTTGGCCGGGACAATCGGGCATCAGCGCCAGCATTTT
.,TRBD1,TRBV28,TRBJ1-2,CASSFWDRENYGYTF,TGTGCCAGCAGTTTCTGGGACAGGGAAAACTATGGCTACACCTTC
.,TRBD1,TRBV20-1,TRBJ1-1,CSAGDRVRTEAFF,TGCAGTGCGGGGGACAGGGTTCGTACTGAAGCTTTCTTT
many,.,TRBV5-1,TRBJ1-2,CASSFGGLDPNPSTF,TGCGCCAGCAGCTTTGGAGGGTTGGATCCGAACCCTAGTACCTTC
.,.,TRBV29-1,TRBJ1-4,CSVDVKRVTYPWRNEKLFF,TGCAGCGTTGATGTTAAACGGGTAACCTACCCATGGAGGAATGAAAAACTGTTTTTT
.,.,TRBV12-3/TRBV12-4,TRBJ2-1,CASSPKNEQFF,TGTGCCAGCAGTCCAAAAAATGAGCAGTTCTTC
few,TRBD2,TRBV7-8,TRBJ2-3,CASSRLAGGITDTQYF,TGTGCCAGCAGCCGACTAGCGGGGGGAATCACAGATACGCAGTATTTT
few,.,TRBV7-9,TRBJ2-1,CASSLARFSGNDDEQFF,TGTGCCAGCAGCTTAGCGCGGTTTTCAGGGAATGATGATGAGCAGTTCTTC
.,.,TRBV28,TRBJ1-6,CASSLSGRTSPLHF,TGTGCCAGCAGTTTGAGCGGGAGAACTTCACCCCTCCACTTT
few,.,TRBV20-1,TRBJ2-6,CSAIRSGANVLTF,TGCAGTGCTATCCGTTCTGGGGCCAACGTCCTGACTTTC
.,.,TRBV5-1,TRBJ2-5,CASSLISSMETQYF,TGCGCCAGCAGCTTGATCTCTAGCATGGAGACCCAGTACTTC
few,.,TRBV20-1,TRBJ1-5,CSATPGGDYSNQPQHF,TGCAGTGCCACGCCTGGGGGAGACTATAGCAATCAGCCCCAGCATTTT
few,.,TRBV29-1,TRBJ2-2,CSVALTNTGELFF,TGCAGCGTTGCCTTAACGAACACCGGGGAGCTGTTTTTT
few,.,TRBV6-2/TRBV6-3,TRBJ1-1,CASSYSTWGRDTEAFF,TGTGCCAGCAGTTACTCGACTTGGGGGCGAGACACTGAAGCTTTCTTT
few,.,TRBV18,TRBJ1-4,CASSQQATNEKLFF,TGTGCCAGCTCCCAACAAGCAACTAATGAAAAACTGTTTTTT
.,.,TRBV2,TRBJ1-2,CASSEVDGGYGYTF,TGTGCCAGCAGTGAAGTGGACGGTGGATATGGCTACACCTTC
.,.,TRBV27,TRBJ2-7,CASSLRDPYEQYF,TGTGCCAGCAGTTTGCGGGACCCCTACGAGCAGTACTTC
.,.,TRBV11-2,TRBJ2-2,CASMGYGELFF,TGTGCCAGCATGGGGTACGGGGAGCTGTTTTTT
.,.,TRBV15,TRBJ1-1,CATSRVVRGRLNTEAFF,TGTGCCACCAGCAGAGTAGTGCGGGGACGTTTGAACACTGAAGCTTTCTTT
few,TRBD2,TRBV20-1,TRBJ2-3,CSARPRTSGSLPDTQYF,TGCAGTGCTAGACCTCGAACTAGCGGGAGCTTGCCAGATACGCAGTATTTT
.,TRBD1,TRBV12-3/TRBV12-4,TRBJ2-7,CASRTGTGDYEQYF,TGTGCCAGCAGAACCGGGACAGGGGACTACGAGCAGTACTTC
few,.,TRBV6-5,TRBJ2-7,CASSYTTGSTGTLSYEQYF,TGTGCCAGCAGTTACACCACGGGCTCGACAGGGACTTTATCCTACGAGCAGTACTTC
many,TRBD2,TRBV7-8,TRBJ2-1,CASSLASLAGSSYNEQFF,TGTGCCAGCAGCTTAGCAAGCCTAGCGGGGAGCTCCTACAATGAGCAGTTCTTC
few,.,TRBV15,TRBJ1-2,CATSRGGVQHYGYTF,TGTGCCACCAGCAGAGGCGGGGTCCAACACTATGGCTACACCTTC
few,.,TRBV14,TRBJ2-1,CASSQEGGSYNEQFF,TGTGCCAGCAGCCAAGAGGGGGGCTCCTACAATGAGCAGTTCTTC
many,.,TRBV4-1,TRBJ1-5,CASSQDPQGDQPQHF,TGCGCCAGCAGCCAAGACCCCCAGGGTGATCAGCCCCAGCATTTT
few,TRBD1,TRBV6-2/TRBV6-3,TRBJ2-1,CASSYGTAYNEQFF,TGTGCCAGCAGTTACGGGACAGCCTACAATGAGCAGTTCTTC